The clone carrying this TCR beta chain was seen a single time. Its target is unknown. Unmatched junction bases numbered 8, after V lost 5 bases and J lost 1 base. Germline-derived CDR1 and CDR2 are DFQATT and SNEGSKA (reference sequence). The CDR3 is 15 amino acids. The sample originates from a study of CD8+CD57+ T cells in acquired aplastic anemia. In the study overall: Healthy donor CD4+ cell samples had a mean of about 10 million reads.

The use of genomic DNA as template underpinned the TCR beta VDJ and CDR3 profiling. TCRdb processed the reads anew with MiXCR; each CDR3 protein has one entry. In the table there are 150,000 to 200,000 distinct CDR3 sequences, 60% to 70% of which are singletons. The study, taken as a whole, reports: Researchers report that around 29 CD8+ CDR3 sequences appeared in both patients and controls.

The specimen sequenced was sorted CD4+, CD8+, or CD8+CD57+ T cells (not recorded which) from PBMCs. This sequence joins TRBV20-1 and TRBJ2-5; TRBD2 agrees at 9 bases. This receptor was identified in a human donor in good health. The CDR3 sequence: CSAFGLAGLQETQYF. CDR3 nucleotide sequence: TGCAGTGCTTTCGGGCTAGCGGGACTCCAAGAGACCCAGTACTTC.